This entry lists 18 T cell receptor beta chains sequenced from one sample in a study of cytomegalovirus exposure and HLA in healthy donors. Use of 60 Vbeta and 13 Jbeta primers characterized the PCR. TCRdb's copy holds only in-frame clones and misses some; the assay was immunoSEQ multiplex PCR. The sample lists around 60,000 clones, roughly 77% occurring once. Sequencing was performed on PBMCs. The receptor set was obtained from a woman aged 40 to 55 in good health and CMV-seropositive.

The J gene is TRBJ2-1, the V gene TRBV7-2; 9 bases align to TRBD2. V trimming: 4 bases; J trimming: 10 bases; junction bases outside the gene matches: 2. CDR1 is SGHTA, CDR2 FQGNSA, per germline. CDR3 length: 12 residues. CDR3 nucleotide sequence: TGTGCCAGCAGCTCCCTAGCGGGGGAGCAGTTCTTC. It is translated as CASSSLAGEQFF.

There are a few counts of this clone. This chain joins TRBV28 and TRBJ1-3, with D tentatively TRBD1 (5 bases). Germline assignment: CDR1 MDHEN and CDR2 SYDVKM. This CDR3 contains 15 residues. V dropped 4 bases and J dropped 3 bases, with 13 bases sitting between them. The CDR3 DNA reads TGTGCCAGCAGTTCCGGGGAGGGGAATGGAAACACCATATATTTT. Translation: CASSSGEGNGNTIYF.

This chain links TRBV27 with TRBJ2-1, with a possible D match to TRBD1 (5 bases). CDR3 length: 13 residues. V was shortened by 0 bases and J by 8 bases, with 8 bases between the two germline ends. Germline values: CDR1 MNHEY, CDR2 SMNVEV (reference sequence). In DNA, the CDR3 is TGTGCCAGCAGTTTATCGGGGCCCCATGAGCAGTTCTTC. It codes for CASSLSGPHEQFF.

The sample holds one count of this clone. The V gene is TRBV7-2, the J gene TRBJ2-3, with 10 bases fitting TRBD2. CDR1 SGHTA and CDR2 FQGNSA come from the germline V gene. V shed 5 bases and J 2 bases; nucleotides not matched to a gene: 10. The length of the CDR3 is 17 residues. The CDR3 bases are TGTGCCAGCAGCATCACCTCTAGCGGGGGCCCCACAGATACGCAGTATTTT. Amino acid sequence: CASSITSSGGPTDTQYF.

This clone has a handful of counts. The gene calls are TRBV7-2 and TRBJ1-2, with D possibly TRBD1 on 5 matching bases. The CDR3 contains 14 residues. The V end lost 3 bases, the J end lost 0 bases, and 8 bases lay between the germline ends. Germline V lookup: CDR1 SGHTA, CDR2 FQGNSA. The CDR3 here is CASSFRDSNYGYTF. The CDR3, as DNA: TGTGCCAGCAGCTTCCGGGACTCTAACTATGGCTACACCTTC.

The chain combines TRBV5-8 with TRBJ1-3; the match to TRBD1 covers 8 bases. The germline CDR1 and CDR2 sequences are SGHTS and YDEGEE. The CDR3 is 15 residues long. The ends lost 0 bases at V and 7 bases at J; junction bases unmatched: 6. CDR3 DNA: TGTGCCAGCAGCTTGGATGGACAGGGTGGGAACACCATATATTTT. Amino acids: CASSLDGQGGNTIYF.

This clone was seen only a few times. The chain employs TRBV27 and TRBJ1-4; no reliable D call. This CDR3 has 16 residues. V was cut by 0 bases and J by 7 bases, with 15 bases left in between. Germline V gene data show CDR1 as MNHEY and CDR2 as SMNVEV (reference sequence). CDR3 sequence reads: CASSLSRTGRGEKLFF. The DNA for the CDR3 is TGTGCCAGCAGTTTATCGAGGACCGGACGGGGTGAAAAACTGTTTTTT. Full variable domain (missing parts from reference TRBV27 and TRBJ1-4): EAQVTQNPRYLITVTGKKLTVTCSQNMNHEYMSWYRQDPGLGLRQIYYSMNVEVTDKGDVPEGYKVSRKEKRNFPLILESPSPNQTSLYFCASSLSRTGRGEKLFFGSGTQLSVL.

V and J are TRBV30 and TRBJ1-1; D possibly corresponds to TRBD1 (5 bases). V was clipped by 0 bases and J by 1 base, with 12 bases between them. Germline assignment: CDR1 GTSNPN and CDR2 SVGIG (reference sequence). The CDR3 has 15 residues. DNA of the CDR3: TGTGCCTGGAGTGTGGGGGGGTGGAGGAACACTGAAGCTTTCTTT. Protein sequence: CAWSVGGWRNTEAFF.

The V and J genes are TRBV7-8 and TRBJ2-3; 7 bases agree with TRBD1. In germline, CDR1 is SGHVS, CDR2 FQNEAQ. V shed 3 bases, J shed 9 bases, and the junction held 6 bases outside the gene matches. The CDR3 sequence is 13 residues long. The CDR3 DNA reads TGTGCCAGCAGCTTGGGGGACAGAAGGACGCAGTATTTT. It codes for CASSLGDRRTQYF.

This clone was recorded a few times. The chain uses TRBV7-9 and TRBJ2-5; 9 bases fit TRBD2. The trim removed 6 bases at V and 5 bases at J, leaving 7 bases unmatched. Germline V gene lookup returns CDR1 SEHNR and CDR2 FQNEAQ (reference sequence). The length of the CDR3 is 14 residues. As DNA, the CDR3 is TGTGCCAGCAGGCGGACTAGCGACGCGGAGACCCAGTACTTC. It yields the protein CASRRTSDAETQYF.

Written as DNA, the CDR3 is TGTGCCACCAGCAGAGCGGACAGGGAGGATGGCTACACCTTC. Translating it yields CATSRADREDGYTF. The rearrangement uses TRBV15 and TRBJ1-2, with 8 bases fitting TRBD1. V lost 1 base, J lost 6 bases, and 4 bases stayed unmatched. The CDR3 consists of 14 residues. CDR1 is LNHNV and CDR2 is YYDKDF in the germline V gene (reference sequence). Full variable domain (missing parts from reference TRBV15 and TRBJ1-2): DAMVIQNPRYQVTQFGKPVTLSCSQTLNHNVMYWYQQKSSQAPKLLFHYYDKDFNNEADTPDNFQSRRPNTSFCFLDIRSPGLGDTAMYLCATSRADREDGYTFGSGTRLTVV.

The chain joins TRBV10-1 to TRBJ1-1; D unclear. CDR1 and CDR2 from the germline V gene are WNHNN and SYGVQD (reference sequence). This CDR3 is built from 13 residues. V was pared by 3 bases and J by 4 bases, with 9 bases between. CDR3 nucleotides: TGCGCCAGCAGTGAAAAGGAGGCCACTGAAGCTTTCTTT. This translates into CASSEKEATEAFF.

This clone was picked up a small number of times. CDR3 loop: CASSINSGDGEQFF. CDR3 sequence (DNA): TGTGCCAGTAGTATAAATTCGGGGGATGGGGAGCAGTTCTTC. The genes are TRBV19 and TRBJ2-1, with D maybe TRBD2 (6 bases). The germline V gene has CDR1 LNHDA and CDR2 SQIVND (reference sequence). V was shortened by 2 bases and J by 10 bases, with 15 bases between the two germline ends. The CDR3 runs 14 residues.

This clone was counted a single time. This rearrangement joins TRBV19 to TRBJ1-3; D uncertain. The CDR3 sequence is 15 residues long. Germline V gives CDR1 LNHDA, CDR2 SQIVND (reference sequence). The ends were cut back, 0 bases at V and 4 bases at J, with 10 bases in the middle. The CDR3 DNA follows: TGTGCCAGTAGTATAGATCTAACGCCCGGAAACACCATATATTTT. Amino acid sequence: CASSIDLTPGNTIYF.

The chain links TRBV5-1 to TRBJ2-7; TRBD2 matches 13 bases. Germline lookup yields CDR1 SGHRS and CDR2 YFSETQ. This CDR3 is built from 13 residues. The junction had 2 bases not matched to a gene; V was cut back by 6 bases and J by 5 bases. The CDR3 DNA reads as TGCGCCAGCAAACTAGCGGGGGGGGACGAGCAGTACTTC. Protein: CASKLAGGDEQYF.

The chain has TRBV6-1 and TRBJ1-2, with TRBD1 matching over 12 bases. The CDR3 totals 15 residues. CDR1 is MNHNS and CDR2 is SASEGT in the germline V gene. V lost 7 bases, J lost 4 bases, and 7 bases stayed unmatched. DNA for the CDR3: TGTGCCAGCACCCCCGGGACAGGGGGCTTCTATGGCTACACCTTC. The encoded protein is CASTPGTGGFYGYTF.

The chain joins TRBV4-1 to TRBJ2-1; 12 bases are a match to TRBD2. The J segment lost 9 bases and the V segment lost 0 bases, leaving 6 bases of the junction unmatched. This CDR3 is built from 16 residues. The germline CDR1 and CDR2 sequences are MGHRA and YSYEKL. Written as DNA, the CDR3 is TGCGCCAGCAGCCAAGAGCTAGCGGGGGGGCAGGGTGAGCAGTTCTTC. It yields the protein CASSQELAGGQGEQFF.

The chain recombines TRBV7-2 with TRBJ1-2, with 10 nucleotides matching TRBD1. This CDR3 contains 15 residues. Germline-derived CDR1 and CDR2 are SGHTA and FQGNSA. V trimming: 3 bases; J trimming: 6 bases; junction bases outside the gene matches: 7. The CDR3 region is CASSFLVDRGHGYTF. The CDR3 nucleotides read TGTGCCAGCAGCTTTCTTGTCGACAGGGGGCATGGCTACACCTTC.